The clone carrying this TCR beta chain has a handful of counts. This sample was included in a study of blood T cells in healthy people across ages. The germline gives CDR1 MNHNY, CDR2 SVGAGI (reference sequence). There are 16 residues in the CDR3. V lost 2 bases and J 3 bases, leaving 14 bases between the germline ends. Primed by a sample-barcoded 5' primer and a J-beta primer mix, a second PCR proceeded for about 6 to 12 cycles. From the 5' RACE reads, TCRdb called clonotypes with MiXCR, one entry per CDR3 protein. This table has over 500,000 distinct CDR3 sequences, around a quarter appearing once. These same records also appear under a second study, on T cells of mothers and their children.

The material sequenced was blood. The sequence came from a boy aged 2-15 years in good health. The genes are TRBV6-6 and TRBJ1-5, with TRBD1 as a possible D gene (5 bases). This CDR3 is CASSYQGRGFNQPQHF. The CDR3 DNA reads TGTGCCAGCAGTTACCAGGGTCGGGGTTTCAATCAGCCCCAGCATTTT.